A selection of T cell receptor beta chains follows, all from one sample in a study of vaccination effects on CD4 cells after COVID-19. The data were produced by immunoSEQ multiplex PCR, yet TCRdb's version contains in-frame clones alone and is incomplete. The table shows tens of thousands of clones, with roughly 76% occurring only once. Antigens for these TCRs are unknown. This specimen was CD4+ T cells from PBMCs cultured with HCoV-OC43 spike peptides, taken before COVID-19 vaccination. The receptors originated from a human donor who received a COVID-19 vaccine. The CDR3 runs from the conserved cysteine through the conserved F or W. The D gene is left open where the match is weak.

J gene | D gene | V gene | CDR3 DNA | CDR3 protein
TRBJ1-1 | TRBD1 | TRBV6-5 | TGTGCCAGCAGGTTCCGGGACAGGGAAGCTTTCTTT | CASRFRDREAFF
TRBJ1-2 | . | TRBV19 | TGTGCCAGTAGTGGACAGCCCTATGGCTACACCTTC | CASSGQPYGYTF
TRBJ1-6 | . | TRBV6-1 | TGTGCCAGCAGTGAAAGGTTAGAATCACCCCTCCACTTT | CASSERLESPLHF
TRBJ1-1 | TRBD1 | TRBV10-3 | TGTGCCGCCTCCAGGGGGCAGGACACTGAAGCTTTCTTT | CAASRGQDTEAFF
TRBJ2-3 | TRBD2 | TRBV27 | TGTGCCAGCAGTTTAACCCCCTCCTTAAGCGGGGGGACTACAGATACGCAGTATTTT | CASSLTPSLSGGTTDTQYF
TRBJ1-2 | . | TRBV23-1 | TGCGCCAGCAGTCAAGGCTGCGGTCCTAACTATGGCTACACCTTC | CASSQGCGPNYGYTF
TRBJ1-1 | . | TRBV19 | TGTGCCAGTAGTGGGGGTCAGATGAACACTGAAGCTTTCTTT | CASSGGQMNTEAFF
TRBJ1-4 | . | TRBV25-1 | TGTGCCAGCAGTCCTTCTGGGGGAGCTAATGAAAAACTGTTTTTT | CASSPSGGANEKLFF
TRBJ2-5 | . | TRBV18 | TGTGCCAGCTCCCCGGGACTCCAAGAGACCCAGTACTTC | CASSPGLQETQYF
TRBJ1-3 | . | TRBV7-2 | TGTGCCAGCAGCTTAGGGGCTACTGGAAACACCATATATTTT | CASSLGATGNTIYF